This TCR beta chain comes out of a study of regulatory T cells in long-lasting Graves disease. Study-level findings and limits: With persistent disease, TRBV28, TRBJ1-2 and TRBJ2-5 were the favored segments.

Note on this clonotype: Its antigen remains unknown.

Combining iRepertoire HTBI primers with Arm-PCR of CDR3 regions, the authors built TCR beta libraries. TCRdb reprocessed the multiplex PCR reads with MiXCR, giving one entry per CDR3 protein. The data contain about 440,000 distinct CDR3 sequences, under 15% of them singletons. This CDR3 has 16 amino acids. Trimming took 2 bases from V and 0 from J, leaving 11 bases between them. Germline V gives CDR1 MNHEY, CDR2 SVGAGI. This sample's time point: newly diagnosed GD, antithyroid drugs for less than 3 months. Making the TCR library involved RNA that had been extracted from PBMCs. The sample also formed part of further work on T cells in Graves' hyperthyroidism and ophthalmopathy. Turning to that study: Among clonotypes expanded in thyroid above 0.001, most were also found in blood.

This material consisted of peripheral blood mononuclear cells (PBMCs), taken at new diagnosis, from a patient treated with antithyroid drugs. The sequence derives from a woman aged 25-40 years with Graves disease. The chain recombines TRBV6-5 with TRBJ1-3; D gene uncertain. CDR3 bases: TGTGCCAGCAGTTACGTGGTCCCTGACTCTGGAAACACCATATATTTT. Amino acid sequence: CASSYVVPDSGNTIYF.